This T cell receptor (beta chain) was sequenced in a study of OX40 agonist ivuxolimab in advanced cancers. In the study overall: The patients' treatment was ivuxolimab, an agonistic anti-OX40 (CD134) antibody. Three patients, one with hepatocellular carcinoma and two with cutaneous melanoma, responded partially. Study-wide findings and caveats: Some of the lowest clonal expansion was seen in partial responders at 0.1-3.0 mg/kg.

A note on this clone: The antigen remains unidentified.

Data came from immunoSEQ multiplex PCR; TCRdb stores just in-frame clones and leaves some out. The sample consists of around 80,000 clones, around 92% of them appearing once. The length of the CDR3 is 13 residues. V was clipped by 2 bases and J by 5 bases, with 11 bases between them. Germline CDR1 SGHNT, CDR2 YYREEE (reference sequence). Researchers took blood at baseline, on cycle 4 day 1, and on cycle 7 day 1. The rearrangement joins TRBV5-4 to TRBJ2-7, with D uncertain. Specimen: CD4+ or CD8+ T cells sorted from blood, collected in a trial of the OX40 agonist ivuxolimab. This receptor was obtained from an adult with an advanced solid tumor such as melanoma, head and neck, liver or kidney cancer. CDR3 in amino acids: CASSFELPNEQYF. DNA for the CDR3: TGTGCCAGCAGCTTCGAGCTTCCTAACGAGCAGTACTTC.